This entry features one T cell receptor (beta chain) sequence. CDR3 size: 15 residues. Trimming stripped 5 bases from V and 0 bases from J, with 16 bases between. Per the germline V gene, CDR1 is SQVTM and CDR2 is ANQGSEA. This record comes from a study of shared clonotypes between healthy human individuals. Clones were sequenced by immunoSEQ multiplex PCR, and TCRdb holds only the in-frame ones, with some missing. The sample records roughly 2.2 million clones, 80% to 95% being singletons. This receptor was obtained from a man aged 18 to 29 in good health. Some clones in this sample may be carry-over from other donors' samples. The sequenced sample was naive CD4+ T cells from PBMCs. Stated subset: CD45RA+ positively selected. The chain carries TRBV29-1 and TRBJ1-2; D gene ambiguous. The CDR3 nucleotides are TGCAGCGTTCAGCCTTTTCGTTTCTCTAACTATGGCTACACCTTC. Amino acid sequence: CSVQPFRFSNYGYTF. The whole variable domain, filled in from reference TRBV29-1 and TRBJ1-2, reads SAVISQKPSRDICQRGTSLTIQCQVDSQVTMMFWYRQQPGQSLTLIATANQGSEATYESGFVIDKFPISRPNLTFSTLTVSNMSPEDSSIYLCSVQPFRFSNYGYTFGSGTRLTVV.